Listed below are T cell receptor beta chains from one sample, sequenced in a study of technical replicates of blood from a few donors. Clones were sequenced by immunoSEQ multiplex PCR, and TCRdb holds only the in-frame ones, with some missing. The repertoire includes about 93,000 clones, 95% of them detected once, and about 0.26% sits in the top ten. Specimen: T cells isolated from PBMCs. Source of these receptors: a human donor in good health. Each CDR3 is given without its conserved first and last residue. The order of the fields is V gene, J gene, CDR3 protein.

>TRBV6-5|TRBJ2-7
ASSYSSGAYEQY
>TRBV7-9|TRBJ1-2
ASSLSTAYNYGYT
>TRBV9|TRBJ2-7
ASSVESSGRPLSYEQY
>TRBV27|TRBJ2-7
ASSLARRLAGYEQY
>TRBV27|TRBJ2-3
ASSLAERLSSDTQY
>TRBV7-8|TRBJ1-4
ASSLTGYEKLF
>TRBV5-4|TRBJ1-3
ASSPLQGHSSGNTIY
>TRBV5-3|TRBJ2-2
ARSLGLADITGELF
>TRBV29-1|TRBJ2-7
SVKGLAGGSSYEQY
>TRBV15|TRBJ1-5
ATRLGGTAGNQPQH
>TRBV7-2|TRBJ2-7
ASSLGGAGVLYEQY
>TRBV29-1|TRBJ2-1
SADRLATEDNEQF
>TRBV4-2|TRBJ2-1
ASSFVPPGQGSYNEQF
>TRBV7-9|TRBJ2-1
ASSLSGGPLEQF
>TRBV11-2|TRBJ1-3
ASSFGDRIGNTIY
>TRBV30|TRBJ1-2
AWSVTGGDYGYT
>TRBV6-5|TRBJ1-2
ASRVASYGYT
>TRBV11-2|TRBJ1-1
ASRSAGGPTEAF
>TRBV9|TRBJ1-6
ASSAGTTSYNSPLH
>TRBV28|TRBJ1-1
ASSNPGRGGLEAF
>TRBV28|TRBJ2-1
ASSPRFSHEQF
>TRBV10-3|TRBJ2-5
AISELPSGETETQY
>TRBV6-5|TRBJ1-2
ASSYSYRGAGGYT
>TRBV27|TRBJ1-1
ASSLSRDTEAF
>TRBV19|TRBJ2-1
ASMNGGPNPNEQF
>TRBV7-2|TRBJ1-1
ASRLPRSGTQNTEAF
>TRBV2|TRBJ1-1
ASSHNIQGTEAF
>TRBV28|TRBJ2-5
ASSQVGGGETQY